This is a list of T cell receptor beta chains from one sample in a study of shared clonotypes between healthy human individuals. Clones were read by immunoSEQ multiplex PCR, and TCRdb kept only the in-frame ones, dropping some. The table records about 640,000 clones, around 72% of them present only once. What was sequenced was memory CD4+ T cells sorted from blood. These receptors were taken from a woman in her 30s in good health. Each CDR3 is given without its conserved first and last residue.

v_gene | CDR3aa
TRBV28 | ASRGGDTRSLRGYT
TRBV6-5 | ASSSAGGEDTGELF
TRBV5-1 | ASSLAQGRNEKLF
TRBV5-5 | ASSRGVTATNEKLF
TRBV28 | ASSQQGVHYEQY
TRBV4-1 | ASSPLADLNTGELF
TRBV9 | ASSVGDRDTGELF
TRBV4-1 | ASSQDTQASSHEQY
TRBV6-5 | AAGRGQSYEQY
TRBV19 | ASSIRNEQF
TRBV18 | ASSPLSAELF
TRBV11-3 | ASSSRAGETAEQF
TRBV28 | ASSMGLGGNWGNQPQH
TRBV9 | ASSVLAGAGEQY
TRBV6-5 | ASSYDAGLQETQY
TRBV21-1 | ASSPHLARTGPTDTQY
TRBV5-1 | ASSPWTGHNTEAF
TRBV7-8 | ASSFSDFGQPQH